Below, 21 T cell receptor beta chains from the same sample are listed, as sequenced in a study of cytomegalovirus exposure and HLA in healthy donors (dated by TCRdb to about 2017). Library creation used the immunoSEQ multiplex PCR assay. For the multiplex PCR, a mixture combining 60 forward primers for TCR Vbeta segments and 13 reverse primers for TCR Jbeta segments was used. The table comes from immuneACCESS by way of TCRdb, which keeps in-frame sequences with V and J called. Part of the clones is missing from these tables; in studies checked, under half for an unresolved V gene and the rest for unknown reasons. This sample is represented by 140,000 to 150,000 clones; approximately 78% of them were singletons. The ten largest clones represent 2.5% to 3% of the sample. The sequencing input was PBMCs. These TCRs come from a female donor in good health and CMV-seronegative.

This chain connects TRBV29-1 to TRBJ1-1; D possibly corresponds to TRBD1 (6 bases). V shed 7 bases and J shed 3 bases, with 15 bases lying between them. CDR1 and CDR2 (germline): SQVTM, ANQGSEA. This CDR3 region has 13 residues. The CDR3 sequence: CSDQTGRDTEAFF. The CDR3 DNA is TGCAGCGATCAAACAGGGAGGGACACTGAAGCTTTCTTT.

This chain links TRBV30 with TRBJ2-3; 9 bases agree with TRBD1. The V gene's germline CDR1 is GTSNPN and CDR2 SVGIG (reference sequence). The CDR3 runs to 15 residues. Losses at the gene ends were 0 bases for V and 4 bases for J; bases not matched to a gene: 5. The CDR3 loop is CAWSVGTGGADTQYF. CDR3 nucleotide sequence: TGTGCCTGGAGTGTAGGAACAGGGGGCGCAGATACGCAGTATTTT.

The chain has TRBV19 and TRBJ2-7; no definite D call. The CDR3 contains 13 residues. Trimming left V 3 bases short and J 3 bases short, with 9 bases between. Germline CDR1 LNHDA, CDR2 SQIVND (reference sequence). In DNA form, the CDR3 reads TGTGCCAGTAGTATTCAGGTCAGCTACGAGCAGTACTTC. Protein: CASSIQVSYEQYF.

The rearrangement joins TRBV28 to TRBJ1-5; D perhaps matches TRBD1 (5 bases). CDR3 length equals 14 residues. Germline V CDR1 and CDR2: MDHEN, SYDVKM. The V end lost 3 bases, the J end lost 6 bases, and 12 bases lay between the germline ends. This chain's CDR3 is CASSFSGYRQPQHF. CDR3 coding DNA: TGTGCCAGCAGTTTTTCAGGGTATCGTCAGCCCCAGCATTTT.

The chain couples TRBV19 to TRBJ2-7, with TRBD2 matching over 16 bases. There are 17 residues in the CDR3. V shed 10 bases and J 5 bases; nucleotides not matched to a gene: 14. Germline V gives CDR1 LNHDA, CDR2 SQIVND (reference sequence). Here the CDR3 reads CATSIGTSGRAGHEQYF. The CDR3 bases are TGTGCCACCAGTATTGGGACTAGCGGGAGGGCCGGCCACGAGCAGTACTTC.

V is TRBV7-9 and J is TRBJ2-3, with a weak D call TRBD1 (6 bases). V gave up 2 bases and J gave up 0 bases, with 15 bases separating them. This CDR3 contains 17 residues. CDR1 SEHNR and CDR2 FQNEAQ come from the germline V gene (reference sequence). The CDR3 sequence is CASSLTGTVSSTDTQYF. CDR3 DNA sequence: TGTGCCAGCAGCTTAACAGGGACGGTTTCTAGCACAGATACGCAGTATTTT.

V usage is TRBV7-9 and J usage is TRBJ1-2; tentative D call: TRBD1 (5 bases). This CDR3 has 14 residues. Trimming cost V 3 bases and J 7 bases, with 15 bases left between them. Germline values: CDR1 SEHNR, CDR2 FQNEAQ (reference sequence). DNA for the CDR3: TGTGCCAGCAGCTTTTCTACAGGAAGACTTGGCTACACCTTC. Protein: CASSFSTGRLGYTF. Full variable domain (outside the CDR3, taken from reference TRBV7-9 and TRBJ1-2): DTGVSQNPRHKITKRGQNVTFRCDPISEHNRLYWYRQTLGQGPEFLTYFQNEAQLEKSRLLSDRFSAERPKGSFSTLEIQRTEQGDSAMYLCASSFSTGRLGYTFGSGTRLTVV.

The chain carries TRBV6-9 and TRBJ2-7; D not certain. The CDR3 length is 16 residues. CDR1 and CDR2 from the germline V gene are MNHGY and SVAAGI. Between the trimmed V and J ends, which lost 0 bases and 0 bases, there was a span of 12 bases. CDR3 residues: CASSYSKSPSSYEQYF. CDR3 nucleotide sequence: TGTGCCAGCAGTTATTCGAAGAGTCCGAGCTCCTACGAGCAGTACTTC.

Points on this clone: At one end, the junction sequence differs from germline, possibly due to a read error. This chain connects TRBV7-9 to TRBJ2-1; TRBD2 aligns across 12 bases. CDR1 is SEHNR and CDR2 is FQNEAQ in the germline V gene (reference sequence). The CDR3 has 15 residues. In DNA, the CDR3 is TGTTCCAGCAGCCCCTGGACTAGCGGGACCAATGAGCAGTTCTTC. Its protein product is CSSSPWTSGTNEQFF.

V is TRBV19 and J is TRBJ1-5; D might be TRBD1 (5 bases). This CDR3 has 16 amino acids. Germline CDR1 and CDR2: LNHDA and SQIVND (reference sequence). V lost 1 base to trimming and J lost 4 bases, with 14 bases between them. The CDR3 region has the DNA TGTGCCAGTAGTATAGGTTGGGGACTTAATAATCAGCCCCAGCATTTT. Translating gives CASSIGWGLNNQPQHF.

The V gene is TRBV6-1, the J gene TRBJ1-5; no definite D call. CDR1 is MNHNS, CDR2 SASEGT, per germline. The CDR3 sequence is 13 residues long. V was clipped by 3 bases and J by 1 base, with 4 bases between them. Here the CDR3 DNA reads TGTGCCAGCAGTGACAGGAGCAATCAGCCCCAGCATTTT. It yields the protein CASSDRSNQPQHF.

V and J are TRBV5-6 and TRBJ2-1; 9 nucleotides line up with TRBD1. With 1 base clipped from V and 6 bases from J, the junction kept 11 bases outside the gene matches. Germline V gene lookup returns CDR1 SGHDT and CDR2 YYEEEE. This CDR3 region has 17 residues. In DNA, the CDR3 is TGTGCCAGCAGCTTGAAGGCGGGGACAGGGTCGGGCAATGAGCAGTTCTTC. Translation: CASSLKAGTGSGNEQFF. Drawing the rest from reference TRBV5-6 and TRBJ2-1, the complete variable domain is DAGVTQSPTHLIKTRGQQVTLRCSPKSGHDTVSWYQQALGQGPQFIFQYYEEEERQRGNFPDRFSGHQFPNYSSELNVNALLLGDSALYLCASSLKAGTGSGNEQFFGPGTRLTVL.

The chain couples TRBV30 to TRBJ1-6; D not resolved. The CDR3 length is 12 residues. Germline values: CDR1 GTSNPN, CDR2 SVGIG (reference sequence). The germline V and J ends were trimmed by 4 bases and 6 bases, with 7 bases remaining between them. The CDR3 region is CAWTFGNSPLHF. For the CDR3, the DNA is TGTGCCTGGACTTTCGGTAATTCACCCCTCCACTTT.

CDR3 protein: CASRASGTYEQYF. The DNA of the CDR3 is TGTGCCAGCAGGGCGAGCGGTACCTACGAGCAGTACTTC. The chain uses TRBV28 and TRBJ2-7, with a possible D match to TRBD2 (5 bases). Trimming removed 6 bases at V and 2 bases at J, with 11 bases between. The CDR3 extends over 13 amino acids. The V gene's germline CDR1 is MDHEN and CDR2 SYDVKM.

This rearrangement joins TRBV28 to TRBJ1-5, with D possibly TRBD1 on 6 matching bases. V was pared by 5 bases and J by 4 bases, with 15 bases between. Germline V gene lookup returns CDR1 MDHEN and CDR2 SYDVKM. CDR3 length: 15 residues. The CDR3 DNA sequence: TGTGCCAGCAGTCCCCACTCGACAGGAAATCAGCCCCAGCATTTT. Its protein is CASSPHSTGNQPQHF.

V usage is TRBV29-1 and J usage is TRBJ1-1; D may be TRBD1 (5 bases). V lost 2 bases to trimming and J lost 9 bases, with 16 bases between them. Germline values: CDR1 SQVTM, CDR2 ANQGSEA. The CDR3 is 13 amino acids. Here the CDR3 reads CSVEPPGGKKAFF. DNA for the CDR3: TGCAGCGTTGAACCACCGGGGGGTAAGAAAGCTTTCTTT.

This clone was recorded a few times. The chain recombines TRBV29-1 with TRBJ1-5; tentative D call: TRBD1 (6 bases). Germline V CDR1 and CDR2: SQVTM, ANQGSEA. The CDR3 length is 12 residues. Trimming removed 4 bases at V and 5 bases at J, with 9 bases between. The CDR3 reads CSVGTADQPQHF. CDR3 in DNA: TGCAGCGTTGGGACAGCCGATCAGCCCCAGCATTTT.

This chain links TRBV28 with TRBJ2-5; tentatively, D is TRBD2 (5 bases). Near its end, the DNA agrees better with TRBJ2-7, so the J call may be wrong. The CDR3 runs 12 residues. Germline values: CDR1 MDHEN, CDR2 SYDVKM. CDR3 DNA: TGTGCCAGCGGGAGATTCTCTTACGAGCAGTACTTC. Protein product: CASGRFSYEQYF.

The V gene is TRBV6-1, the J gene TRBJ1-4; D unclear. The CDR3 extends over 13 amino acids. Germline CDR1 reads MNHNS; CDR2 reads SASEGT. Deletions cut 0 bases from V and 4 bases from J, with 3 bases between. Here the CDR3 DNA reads TGTGCCAGCAGTGAAGCGCGTAATGAAAAACTGTTTTTT. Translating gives CASSEARNEKLFF.

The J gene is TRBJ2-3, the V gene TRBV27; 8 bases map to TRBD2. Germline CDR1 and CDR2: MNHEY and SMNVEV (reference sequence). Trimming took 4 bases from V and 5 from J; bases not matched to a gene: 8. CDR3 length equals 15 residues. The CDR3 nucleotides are TGTGCCAGCAGTTATCGGGCGGGAGGCTTAGATACGCAGTATTTT. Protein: CASSYRAGGLDTQYF.

DNA for the CDR3: TGTGCCAGCAATCCGGGACAGGGGGTTTCCGATGGCTACACCTTC. It is translated as CASNPGQGVSDGYTF. The genes are TRBV6-1 and TRBJ1-2, with 11 bases matching TRBD1. Germline CDR1 is MNHNS and CDR2 is SASEGT. CDR3 size: 15 residues. J gave up 6 bases and V 7 bases, and 10 bases lay outside the gene matches.